This T cell receptor beta chain comes out of a study of T-cell memory formation after mild COVID-19. Findings of the study overall: The appearance of some responding clones in pre-infection memory suggested that cross-reactive memory joined.

Comments on this clonotype: What it recognizes is unknown.

TCRdb itself ran the 5' RACE reads through MiXCR, one entry per CDR3 protein. In the table there are fewer than 650,000 distinct CDR3 sequences, roughly 20% of which are singletons. The V segment lost 0 bases and the J segment 8 bases; nucleotides outside the gene matches: 5. The CDR3 covers 15 residues. Germline values: CDR1 LGHDT, CDR2 YNNKEL (reference sequence). The chain uses TRBV3-1 and TRBJ2-1, with 9 nucleotides matching TRBD1. Material: PBMCs or a T cell subset sorted from them (not recorded which). This clonotype was sampled from an adult woman who had mild COVID-19 (a few samples of this study predate the infection). Cell type and time point are not known. CDR3 DNA sequence: TGTGCCAGCAGCCAAGACCGGACAGGGGAGCATGAGCAGTTCTTC. It codes for CASSQDRTGEHEQFF.